This TCR beta chain appears in the sequencing data of a study of low-dose radiotherapy and immunotherapy resistance in tumors (dated 2022 in TCRdb). With regard to the full study: Patients in Cohort 1 were given 0.5 Gy per fraction every 2 weeks, and the prescribed total PTV dose was 6.5 Gy. Cyclophosphamide 200 mg/m2 was administered intravenously every two weeks, one day before each radiation and immunotherapy administration. Eight patients were included in the translational analysis, namely three from the first dose cohort plus the first five from the second dose cohort. Cohort 2 received 1 Gy per fraction every two weeks, with a total of 13 Gy over 26 weeks. Starting on cycle 1 day 1, patients took 300 mg of aspirin by mouth once a day for four cycles. Patients were given nivolumab as a 240 mg flat dose every two weeks and ipilimumab at 1 mg/kg every six weeks, with both drugs delivered intravenously. The trial did not randomize participants into treatment groups.

The time point label, as the study defines it: after trial treatment. The treatment or condition label on this specimen signifies: LDRT plus nivolumab, ipilimumab, low-dose cyclophosphamide and aspirin (RACIN trial). The donors took part in RACIN, a single-arm, phase I, dose-escalation trial that combined nivolumab, ipilimumab, aspirin, low-dose cyclophosphamide and low-dose radiotherapy. Patients were eligible if they had advanced solid tumors that were TIL-negative. In this sample, this clonotype turned up many times. Its antigen remains unidentified. One base away there is no much larger clone; base qualities are not given. The germline V gene (reference sequence) supplies CDR1 LGHDT and CDR2 YNNKEL. The CDR3, from cysteine to phenylalanine, totals 13 residues. CDR3 DNA only is kept here, 39 bases in frame from base 1. Trimming costs V 0 bases and J 9 bases, and their ends lie 10 bases apart. For sequencing, an Illumina HiSeq 2500 was employed. First-strand cDNA was synthesized with Superscript III and a set of TRAV- and TRBV-specific primers, covering both TCRalpha and TCRbeta chains. TCRs were amplified for 20 PCR cycles with Phusion, using a constant-region primer paired with the adapter attached to the V primers. Amplification of the isolated mRNA was done with the MessageAmp II aRNA Amplification Kit, which involved a roughly 17-hour in vitro transcription at 37 degrees C. mRNA for TCR sequencing was isolated with the Dynabeads mRNA DIRECT Purification Kit. Indexed Illumina adapters were added in a second roughly 25-cycle Phusion PCR, and the resulting products were purified with AMPure XP beads. Under the source paper's analysis protocol: Custom Perl scripts were used to pool TCR sequences that encoded the same protein, to remove out-of-frame sequences, and to calculate the abundance of each clonotype. Any TCR sequence supported by only a single read was excluded from analysis. Shannon entropy, Gini index, clonality, richness, and the frequency of TCRs shared between repertoires were included as repertoire metrics. TCRdb itself trimmed the public reads at Q25 with fastp, ran MiXCR and retained productive beta chains. Every CDR3 protein is listed once, alongside the most common genes and DNA of its rows. These V and J calls are TCRdb output, not the study's own analysis. The sample has about 100,000 distinct CDR3 sequences on record, 20% to 25% of them singletons. Roughly 4% of the sample comes from the top ten.

The sequenced sample was PBMCs, obtained after low-dose radiotherapy plus immunotherapy. Recombination linked TRBV3-1 to TRBJ2-3; the D gene is perhaps TRBD1 or TRBD2, as each covers 6 bases. This TCR derives from a male donor with prostate cancer. DNA sequence: TGTGCCAGCAGCCAAGATCGAGGGGGGACGCAGTATTTT. Translated, it gives CASSQDRGGTQYF.